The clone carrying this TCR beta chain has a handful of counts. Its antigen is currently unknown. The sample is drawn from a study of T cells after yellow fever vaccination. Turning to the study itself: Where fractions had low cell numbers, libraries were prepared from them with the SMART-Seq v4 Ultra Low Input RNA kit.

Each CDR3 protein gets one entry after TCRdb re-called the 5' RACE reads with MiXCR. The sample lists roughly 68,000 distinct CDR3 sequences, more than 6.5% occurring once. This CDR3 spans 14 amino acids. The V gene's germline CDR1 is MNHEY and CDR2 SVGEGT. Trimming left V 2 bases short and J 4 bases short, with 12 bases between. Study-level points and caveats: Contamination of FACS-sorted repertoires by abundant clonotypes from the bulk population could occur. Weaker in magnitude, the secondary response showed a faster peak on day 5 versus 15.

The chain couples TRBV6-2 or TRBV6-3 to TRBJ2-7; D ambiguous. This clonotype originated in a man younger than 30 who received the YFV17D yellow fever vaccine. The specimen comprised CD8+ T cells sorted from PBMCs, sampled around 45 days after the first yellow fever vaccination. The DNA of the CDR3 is TGTGCCAGCAGTTACAATGGAATGGTGTACGAGCAGTACTTC. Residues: CASSYNGMVYEQYF.